These 10 T cell receptor beta chains were sequenced from one sample in a study of blood T cell repertoires in COVID-19. Sequenced by immunoSEQ multiplex PCR; TCRdb stores in-frame clones only, minus some. Here the sample spans about 86,000 clones, approximately 88% being singletons. Sequencing input: peripheral blood. These receptors came from a woman older than 75 with active or convalescent COVID-19.

In nucleotides, the CDR3 is TGTGCCAGCAGTGAGGGGCATATTGGAGATACGCAGTATTTT. Amino acids: CASSEGHIGDTQYF. This sequence joins TRBV6-1 and TRBJ2-3; D is perhaps TRBD1 (5 bases). From germline, CDR1 is MNHNS and CDR2 SASEGT. The CDR3 length is 14 residues. The germline V and J ends were trimmed by 3 bases and 5 bases, with 12 bases remaining between them.

The table lists this clone with a few counts. J is TRBJ1-6 and V is TRBV28, with TRBD1 matching 7 bases. J lost 8 bases, V lost 5 bases, and 6 bases had no gene match. Germline CDR1 reads MDHEN; CDR2 reads SYDVKM. The CDR3 loop spans 14 amino acids. The DNA of the CDR3 is TGTGCCAGCAGTGAGGGGGACAGTTATTCACCCCTCCACTTT. This gives the protein CASSEGDSYSPLHF.

V usage is TRBV5-4 and J usage is TRBJ2-2; the D gene is possibly TRBD1 (5 bases). CDR1 and CDR2 from the germline V gene are SGHNT and YYREEE (reference sequence). Trimming took off 3 bases at V and 6 bases at J, with 12 bases between the two ends. The CDR3 loop spans 14 amino acids. The CDR3 DNA reads as TGTGCCAGCAGCTATCAGGGATGGGCCGGGGAGCTGTTTTTT. This translates into CASSYQGWAGELFF.

The rearrangement links TRBV18 to TRBJ2-5; D unclear. Between the trimmed V and J ends, which lost 8 bases and 2 bases, there was a span of 6 bases. CDR1 and CDR2 from the germline V gene are KGHSH and LQKENI. The CDR3 contains 11 residues. The CDR3: CASNSQETQYF. CDR3 DNA sequence: TGTGCCAGCAACAGTCAAGAGACCCAGTACTTC.

The chain uses TRBV5-6 and TRBJ1-2; D gene ambiguous. CDR1 and CDR2 (germline): SGHDT, YYEEEE. The ends were cut back, 0 bases at V and 5 bases at J, with 14 bases in the middle. The CDR3 has 15 amino acids. Here the CDR3 DNA reads TGTGCCAGCAGCTTGGGGACTCTATTCCCATATGGCTACACCTTC. It yields the protein CASSLGTLFPYGYTF. The full variable domain, in which reference TRBV5-6 and TRBJ1-2 provide the parts outside the CDR3, is DAGVTQSPTHLIKTRGQQVTLRCSPKSGHDTVSWYQQALGQGPQFIFQYYEEEERQRGNFPDRFSGHQFPNYSSELNVNALLLGDSALYLCASSLGTLFPYGYTFGSGTRLTVV.

The rearrangement joins TRBV4-1 to TRBJ2-4; 11 bases align to TRBD2. V gave up 2 bases and J gave up 2 bases; unmatched junction bases: 8. Germline CDR1 reads MGHRA; CDR2 reads YSYEKL. CDR3 length equals 18 residues. CDR3 nucleotides: TGCGCCAGCAGCCAACCAAAACTAGCGGGAGAGTCCAAAAACATTCAGTACTTC. This encodes CASSQPKLAGESKNIQYF.

The CDR3 spells CASSPPISTDTQYF. DNA for the CDR3: TGCGCCAGCAGCCCGCCTATTAGCACAGATACGCAGTATTTT. This chain links TRBV5-1 with TRBJ2-3; D is ambiguous. Per germline, CDR1 SGHRS and CDR2 YFSETQ. CDR3 length equals 14 residues. Trimming removed 4 bases at V and 0 bases at J, with 9 bases between.

This rearrangement joins TRBV11-2 to TRBJ2-3; D unclear. V lost 0 bases and J 3 bases, leaving 10 bases between the germline ends. Germline CDR1 SGHAT, CDR2 FQNNGV. This CDR3 has 15 residues. The CDR3 DNA sequence: TGTGCCAGCAGCTTAGAGGGCGTAGGTACAGATACGCAGTATTTT. Translation gives CASSLEGVGTDTQYF.

The chain couples TRBV5-8 to TRBJ2-5, with 11 positions matching TRBD2. The CDR3 length is 16 residues. From germline, CDR1 is SGHTS and CDR2 YDEGEE. V lost 4 bases, J lost 3 bases, and 8 bases stayed unmatched. This CDR3 reads CASSATLTSGEETQYF. The CDR3, as DNA: TGTGCCAGCAGCGCCACCCTGACTAGCGGGGAAGAGACCCAGTACTTC.

The V call is TRBV7-6, the J call TRBJ2-7; 10 bases line up with TRBD2. The V gene's germline CDR1 is SGHVS and CDR2 FNYEAQ. J lost 3 bases, V lost 5 bases, and 13 bases had no gene match. This CDR3 spans 17 amino acids. The CDR3 bases are TGTGCCAGCAGCCCGGCAGCGGGGGGGTTATTGTACTACGAGCAGTACTTC. It is translated as CASSPAAGGLLYYEQYF.